This T cell receptor (beta chain) was identified in a study of T cell repertoires in cytomegalovirus infection. About the study: It was the public TCR beta signatures that indicated both CMV infection and matching HLA type. Study observations and caveats: Dominant in the ex vivo response were TCR beta clonotypes restricted by HLA-C and specific for CMV. Carriers of CMV and the relevant HLA type were discriminated by public TCR beta frequency.

This clonotype was counted at least ten times. Its specificity is unknown. TCRdb re-called the reads with MiXCR, one entry per CDR3 protein. This sample carries fewer than 550,000 distinct CDR3 sequences, approximately 31% of them seen once, and the ten largest clones take approximately 15%. Source material: PBMCs. This receptor was taken from a human donor in good health (CMV status not recorded). Some clones in this sample may be carry-over from other donors' samples.

The DNA for the CDR3 is TGTGCCAGCAGCTTAGGCTCAGGGACTAGCGGGGGCTGGCAGACCCAGTACTTC. Translating gives CASSLGSGTSGGWQTQYF. The chain employs TRBV7-8 and TRBJ2-5; 14 bases fit TRBD2. CDR1 and CDR2 (germline): SGHVS, FQNEAQ. Trimming took 1 base from V and 6 from J; bases not matched to a gene: 10. There are 18 residues in the CDR3.